The subject of this entry is one T cell receptor (beta chain). The antigen is undetermined. With 6 bases clipped from V and 7 bases from J, the junction kept 14 bases outside the gene matches. CDR1 is MDHEN and CDR2 is SYDVKM in the germline V gene. The CDR3 loop spans 16 amino acids. Noted time point: cycle 4 day 1 (C4D1), after 6 weeks of nivolumab. No patient escaped relapse after autologous stem cell transplantation, and brentuximab vedotin exposure varied. Negative selection with magnetic separation was used to purify CD4+ T cells from thawed PBMCs. Complete response, partial response or progressive disease constituted the best response categories observed. The data were produced by immunoSEQ multiplex PCR, yet TCRdb's version contains in-frame clones alone and is incomplete. The sample records about 28,000 clones, 65% to 80% being singletons. This sample was included in a study of PD-1 blockade in classical Hodgkin lymphoma. General study points: Diminished baseline TCR diversity has been reported in newly diagnosed patients relative to healthy donors. Underlying causes for the observed repertoire differences were not defined, possibly disease activity or prior therapy. By C4D1 there was a significant rise in CD4+ TCR diversity but not in CD8+ TCR diversity.

The chain links TRBV28 to TRBJ1-5; the match to TRBD1 covers 8 bases. This clonotype originated in a human donor with classical Hodgkin lymphoma. Sequenced material: CD4+ T cells from blood, taken before the fourth cycle of nivolumab. DNA for the CDR3: TGTGCCAGCAGCCCAAGGACCCGACAGGGGATCCAGCCCCAGCATTTT. Translated: CASSPRTRQGIQPQHF.